This passage covers 10 T cell receptor beta chains from one sample sequenced in a study of T cells in Graves' hyperthyroidism and ophthalmopathy. The investigators amplified TCR beta CDR3 regions from RNA transcripts. Primed by the HTBI set, a first-round RT-PCR was run on the TCR CDR3. TCRdb re-called the multiplex PCR reads with MiXCR, one entry per CDR3 protein. The sample lists approximately 510,000 distinct CDR3 sequences, around 21% occurring once. Input material: blood. The receptors shown here come from a man between 18 and 35 years old with Graves' hyperthyroidism.

This rearrangement joins TRBV7-9 to TRBJ1-1; D perhaps matches TRBD1 (5 bases). Germline loops: CDR1 SEHNR, CDR2 FQNEAQ (reference sequence). Trimming pared 6 bases from V and 0 bases from J, leaving 14 bases between. The CDR3 runs 15 residues. This chain's CDR3 is CASSPSGTMNTEAFF. The CDR3 DNA reads as TGTGCCAGCAGTCCTTCCGGGACCATGAACACTGAAGCTTTCTTT.

This clonotype was found a few times. The chain couples TRBV5-1 to TRBJ1-1, with D tentatively TRBD1 (5 bases). Trimming took off 1 base at V and 1 base at J, with 11 bases between the two ends. Per germline, CDR1 SGHRS and CDR2 YFSETQ. This CDR3 is 15 amino acids long. The CDR3 coding sequence is TGCGCCAGCAGCTTGCTGGACACCCGGAACACTGAAGCTTTCTTT. This encodes CASSLLDTRNTEAFF.

The V gene is TRBV6-5, the J gene TRBJ2-7; D unclear. This CDR3 region has 11 residues. CDR1 is MNHEY and CDR2 is SVGAGI in the germline V gene. The germline V and J ends were trimmed by 2 bases and 11 bases, with 10 bases remaining between them. The chain's CDR3 is CASSYRKEKYF. CDR3 bases: TGTGCCAGCAGTTACCGGAAGGAAAAGTACTTC.

This clonotype has at least ten counts. This chain connects TRBV25-1 to TRBJ1-5, with D unclear. Trimming removed 7 bases from V and 3 bases from J, with 10 bases in between. From germline, CDR1 is MGHDK and CDR2 SYGVNS. The CDR3 has 13 residues. CDR3 in amino acids: CASTPGFNQPQHF. The DNA of the CDR3 is TGTGCCAGCACCCCGGGCTTCAATCAGCCCCAGCATTTT.

This clonotype occurred many times. The chain is built from TRBV6-4 and TRBJ2-2; D possibly uses TRBD1 or TRBD2 (5 bases each). The ends were cut back, 6 bases at V and 1 base at J, with 18 bases in the middle. Germline loops: CDR1 MRHNA, CDR2 SNTAGT. This CDR3 comprises 17 residues. The CDR3: CASSPDPGTLNTGELFF. The DNA for the CDR3 is TGTGCCAGCAGCCCCGACCCCGGGACCTTGAACACCGGGGAGCTGTTTTTT.

Many counts were recorded for this clonotype. The V gene is TRBV24-1, the J gene TRBJ2-4; maybe TRBD1 (5 bases). Per germline, CDR1 KGHDR and CDR2 SFDVKD. Trimming pared 4 bases from V and 4 bases from J, leaving 10 bases between. The CDR3 runs 14 residues. The chain's CDR3 is CATSDSGLKNIQYF. In DNA, the CDR3 is TGTGCCACCAGTGACTCAGGGTTGAAAAACATTCAGTACTTC.

The chain couples TRBV6-1 to TRBJ1-1; unclear D gene. V was trimmed by 3 bases and J by 2 bases, leaving 16 bases between them. In germline, CDR1 is MNHNS, CDR2 SASEGT. The CDR3 has 16 amino acids. The CDR3 DNA follows: TGTGCCAGCAGTGAGAAAACGCGTGGCCCTAACACTGAAGCTTTCTTT. Translating gives CASSEKTRGPNTEAFF.

At least ten counts were recorded for this clonotype. The chain joins TRBV20-1 to TRBJ2-5, with a possible D match to TRBD2 (6 bases). This CDR3 region has 11 residues. Germline lookup yields CDR1 DFQATT and CDR2 SNEGSKA (reference sequence). Trimming removed 2 bases at V and 7 bases at J, with 8 bases between. The CDR3 DNA reads TGCAGTGCTAGAAGGAGGGGGACCCAGTACTTC. It translates to CSARRRGTQYF.

This clonotype has ten or more counts. The V gene is TRBV12-5, the J gene TRBJ1-1, with TRBD1 as a possible D gene (5 bases). V lost 2 bases to trimming and J lost 6 bases, with 13 bases between them. Germline assignment: CDR1 LGHNT and CDR2 FRNRAP. The CDR3 is 14 residues long. In DNA form, the CDR3 reads TGTGCTAGTGGTTTGTTGGGGGGAAGGGCTGAAGCTTTCTTT. It encodes CASGLLGGRAEAFF.

This clonotype was detected once. The rearrangement uses TRBV28 and TRBJ1-2; D unresolved. CDR3 length: 17 residues. Trimming cost V 5 bases and J 1 base, with 20 bases left between them. Germline CDR1 reads MDHEN; CDR2 reads SYDVKM. CDR3 sequence: CASSALNWSGRNYGYTF. CDR3 bases: TGTGCCAGCAGTGCCCTAAATTGGAGTGGACGTAACTATGGCTACACCTTC.